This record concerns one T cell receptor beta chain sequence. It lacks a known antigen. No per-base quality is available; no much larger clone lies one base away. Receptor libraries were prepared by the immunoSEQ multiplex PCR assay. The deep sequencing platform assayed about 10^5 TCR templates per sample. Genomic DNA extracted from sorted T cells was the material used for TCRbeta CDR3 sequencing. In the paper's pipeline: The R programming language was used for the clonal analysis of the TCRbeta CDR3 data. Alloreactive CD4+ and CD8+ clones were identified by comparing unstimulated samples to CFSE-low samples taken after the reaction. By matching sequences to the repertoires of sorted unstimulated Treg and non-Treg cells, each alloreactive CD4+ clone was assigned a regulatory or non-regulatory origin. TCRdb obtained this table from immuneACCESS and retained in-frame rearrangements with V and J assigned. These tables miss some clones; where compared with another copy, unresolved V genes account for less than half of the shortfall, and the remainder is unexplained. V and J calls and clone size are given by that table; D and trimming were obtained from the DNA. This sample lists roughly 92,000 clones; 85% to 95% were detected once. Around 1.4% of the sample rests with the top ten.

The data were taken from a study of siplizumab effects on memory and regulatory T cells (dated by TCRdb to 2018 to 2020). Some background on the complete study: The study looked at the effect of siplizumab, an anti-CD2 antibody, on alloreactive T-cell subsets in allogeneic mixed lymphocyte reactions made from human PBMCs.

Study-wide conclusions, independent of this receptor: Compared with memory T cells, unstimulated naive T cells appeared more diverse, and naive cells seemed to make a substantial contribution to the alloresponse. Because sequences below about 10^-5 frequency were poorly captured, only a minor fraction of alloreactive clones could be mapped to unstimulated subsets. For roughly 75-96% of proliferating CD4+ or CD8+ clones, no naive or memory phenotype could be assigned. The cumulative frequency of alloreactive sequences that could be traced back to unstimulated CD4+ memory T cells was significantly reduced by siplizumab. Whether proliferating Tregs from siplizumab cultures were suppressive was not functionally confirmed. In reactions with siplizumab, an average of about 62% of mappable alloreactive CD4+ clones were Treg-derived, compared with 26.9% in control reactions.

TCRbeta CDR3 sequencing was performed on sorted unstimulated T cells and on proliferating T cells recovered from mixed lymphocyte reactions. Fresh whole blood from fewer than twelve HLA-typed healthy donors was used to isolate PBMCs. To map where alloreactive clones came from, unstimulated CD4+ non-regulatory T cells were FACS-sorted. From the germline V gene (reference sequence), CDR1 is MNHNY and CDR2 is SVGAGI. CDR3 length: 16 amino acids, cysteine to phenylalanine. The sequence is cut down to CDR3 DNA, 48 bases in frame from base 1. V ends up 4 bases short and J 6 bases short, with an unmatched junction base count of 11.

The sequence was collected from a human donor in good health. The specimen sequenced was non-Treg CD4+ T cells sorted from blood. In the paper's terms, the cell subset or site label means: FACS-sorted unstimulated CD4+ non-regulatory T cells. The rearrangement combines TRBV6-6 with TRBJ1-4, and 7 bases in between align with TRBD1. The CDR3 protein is CASSSHQTGQDEKLFF. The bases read TGTGCCAGCAGTTCCCACCAAACCGGACAGGATGAAAAACTGTTTTTT.